This T cell receptor beta chain was sequenced for a study of stem cell transplantation in POMP-related autoinflammatory disease. At the level of the study: Through one year post-transplant, neutrophils and platelets were 100% of graft donor origin.

Study-wide results and caveats: A trend toward lower repertoire diversity and greater clonality appeared in every analyzed T-cell subset of PRAID patients.

PRAID featured prominent immunodeficiency. Libraries were prepared by immunoSEQ multiplex PCR; TCRdb keeps only in-frame clonotypes and omits some of them. The sample lists some 70,000 clones, roughly 93% seen once, with about 0.71% in the top ten. The CDR3 extends over 15 amino acids. Germline V CDR1 and CDR2: MNHNY, SVGAGI (reference sequence). Trimming took 6 bases from V and 3 from J; bases not matched to a gene: 4. Comments on this clone: The antigen is undetermined.

The sequence was obtained from a human patient with POMP-related autoinflammation and immune dysregulation (PRAID). T cells may partly derive from the graft donor. The chain carries TRBV6-6 and TRBJ2-2; TRBD1 matches at 10 bases. This specimen consisted of CD4+ T cells from PBMCs, obtained after stem cell transplantation. The CDR3 protein is CASSPGQGDTGELFF. CDR3 bases: TGTGCCAGCAGCCCCGGACAGGGGGACACCGGGGAGCTGTTTTTT.